This T cell receptor beta chain appears in the sequencing data of a study of shared clonotypes between healthy human individuals (dated by TCRdb to 2020 to 2022). Study-wide context: Three men and a couple of women, aged 18 to 49 years, made up the cohort. To increase sequencing depth and limit assay-specific biases, TCR repertoire library preparation and sequencing were carried out by different laboratories using diverse techniques. For each donor, CD4 naive and CD4 memory were each given three plates, CD8 naive was given two plates, and CD8 memory was given one plate. To estimate repertoire size and how much clonotype sharing occurs between individuals, the study deeply sequenced the blood TCR repertoires of several healthy adults. Each donor's leukapheresis produced roughly between roughly 0.85 and 10 billion PBMCs.

Using the deep immunoSEQ assay, multiplex PCR amplified TCR CDR3 regions from genomic DNA. Extracted genomic DNA from each cell subset was spread evenly across all wells of several immunoSEQ 96-well plates, with each plate serving as a replicate. Each replicate PCR for sorted subsets received about 200 ng genomic DNA, equal to tens of thousands of T cell genomes. The purified libraries were quantified using a Qubit 3.0 fluorometer, sized with a Bioanalyzer 2100, and then quantified again using the KAPA Library Quantification kit. Every immunoSEQ 96-well plate was sequenced on a separate single-read 150-cycle Illumina NextSeq 550 flow cell. Under the source paper's analysis protocol: Because the immunoSEQ output held only junctional sequences and lacked quality scores, the filtering could not match the filtering applied to full-length reads. Sequences were annotated with PyIR, a Python wrapper for IgBLAST v1.9, using IMGT germline references to assign V/J genes and CDR3. Reads were removed for weak V/J assignments (E-value above 1e-6), missing CDR3, stop codons, out-of-frame junctions, or ambiguous translated residues. V3J clonotypes were defined by identical inferred V gene, J gene, and CDR3 amino acid sequence. The percentage overlap between two repertoires was calculated by dividing the number of shared unique clonotypes by the size of the smaller repertoire. RTK rarefaction, the Chao1 estimator, and Recon v2.1 estimates of unobserved clonotypes were used to assess repertoire richness. For all TCRbeta clonotypes obtained by the gDNA method from a few donors, generation probabilities were computed with OLGA. TCRdb obtained this table from immuneACCESS and retained in-frame rearrangements with V and J assigned. These tables miss some clones; where compared with another copy, unresolved V genes account for less than half of the shortfall, and the remainder is unexplained. V and J calls and clone size are given by that table; D and trimming were obtained from the DNA. The sample data list roughly 2.2 million clones, and over 90% of these were observed just once. Of the sample, around 0.4% falls within the top ten clones.

General findings and caveats noted by the study authors: Across a handful of donors, approximately 5% of naive CD4, 3% to 3.5% of naive CD8, 2% to 2.5% of memory CD4, and approximately 0.4% of memory CD8 clonotypes were shared. Naive subsets generally had larger estimated clonotype richness than memory subsets did. The genetic and exposure-history diversity represented was limited by the small number of donors. Pairwise subsampling led to the expectation that sequencing depth would affect the degree of clonotype sharing among donors. Higher generation probabilities were observed for clonotypes shared by all four sorted-subset donors than for non-shared clonotypes. Sampling was restricted to blood, and TCR repertoires in tissues likely differ from the TCR repertoires found in blood. Rarefaction of sorted-subset datasets indicated incomplete sequencing despite the large sequencing depth.

The donors were healthy, HIV-negative adults who had no recently reported acute infections or vaccinations. All donors were Caucasian adults living in Nashville, Tennessee, USA. CD4+ T cells were enriched through magnetic negative selection, after which naive cells were positively selected on CD45RA and the remaining negative fraction served as the memory subset. Blood was obtained by leukapheresis, after which PBMCs were separated by Ficoll-Histopaque density gradient centrifugation and cryopreserved in liquid nitrogen vapor phase. Analytical flow cytometry was used to check the purity and quantity of each magnetically sorted T cell population. From each sorted fraction, genomic DNA was isolated and quantified by UV absorbance on a Nanodrop 2000c. The germline V gene supplies CDR1 SGHAT and CDR2 FQNNGV. Trimming at the junction amounts to 3 bases on V and 6 bases on J, and the germline ends lie 7 bases apart. Its CDR3 holds 12 amino acids, cysteine through phenylalanine. The kept DNA is CDR3 alone, 36 bases in frame from the first base.

Details on this clone: Its antigen specificity is not known. No much larger clone exists at a distance of one base, and base qualities are not known.

The sample taken for sequencing was naive CD4+ T cells from PBMCs. The sample's cell subset or site label, decoded: CD45RA+ positively selected. The receptor chain draws on TRBV11-2 and TRBJ2-3; the D gene cannot be named for sure. The receptor's source is a man between 18 and 29 years old in good health. Some clones in this sample may be carry-over from other donors' samples. The base sequence is TGTGCCAGCAGCTTCGAATGGGATACGCAGTATTTT. It is translated as CASSFEWDTQYF.